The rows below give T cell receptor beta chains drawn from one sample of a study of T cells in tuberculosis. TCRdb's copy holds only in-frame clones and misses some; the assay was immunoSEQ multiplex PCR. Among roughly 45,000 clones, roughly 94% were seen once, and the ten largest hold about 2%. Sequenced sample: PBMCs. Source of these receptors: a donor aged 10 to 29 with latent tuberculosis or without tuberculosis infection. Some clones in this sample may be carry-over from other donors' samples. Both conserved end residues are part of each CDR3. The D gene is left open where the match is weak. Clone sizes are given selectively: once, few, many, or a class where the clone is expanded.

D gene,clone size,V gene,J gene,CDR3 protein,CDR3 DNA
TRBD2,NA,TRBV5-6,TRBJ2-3,CASSPRGAGGTDTQYF,TGTGCCAGCAGCCCACGGGGGGCGGGAGGAACAGATACGCAGTATTTT
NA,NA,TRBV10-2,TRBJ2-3,CASTTQVEDTQYF,TGCGCCAGCACCACCCAAGTAGAAGATACGCAGTATTTT
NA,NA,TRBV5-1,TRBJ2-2,CASSSPTGRITGELFF,TGCGCCAGCAGTTCACCGACAGGGAGGATCACCGGGGAGCTGTTTTTT
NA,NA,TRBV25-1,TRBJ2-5,CASSAPLAKETQYF,TGTGCCAGCAGTGCCCCCCTAGCTAAAGAGACCCAGTACTTC
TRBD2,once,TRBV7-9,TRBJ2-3,CASSSLAEWTGYTQYF,TGTGCCAGCAGCTCCCTAGCGGAGTGGACGGGGTATACGCAGTATTTT
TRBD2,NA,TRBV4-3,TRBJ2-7,CASSPLASGGYEQYF,TGCGCCAGCAGCCCGTTAGCTAGCGGGGGTTACGAGCAGTACTTC
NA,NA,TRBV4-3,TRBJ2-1,CASSQDPSSSYNEQFF,TGCGCCAGCAGCCAAGATCCTTCGAGCTCCTACAATGAGCAGTTCTTC
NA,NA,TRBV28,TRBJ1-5,CASSLDRRPYSNQPQHF,TGTGCCAGCAGCCTTGACAGGCGCCCCTATAGCAATCAGCCCCAGCATTTT
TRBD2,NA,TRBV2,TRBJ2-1,CASSAHLTTSGGSYNEQFF,TGTGCCAGCAGTGCGCACCTTACAACTAGCGGGGGATCCTACAATGAGCAGTTCTTC
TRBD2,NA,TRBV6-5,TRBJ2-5,CASSYSVASGRWTQYF,TGTGCCAGCAGTTACTCGGTAGCTAGCGGGAGGTGGACCCAGTACTTC
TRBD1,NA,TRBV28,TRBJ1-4,CASRAGTGAEKLFF,TGTGCCAGCAGGGCCGGGACAGGGGCTGAAAAACTGTTTTTT
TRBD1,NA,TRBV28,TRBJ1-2,CASSPGRTGIYYGYTF,TGTGCCAGCAGTCCGGGGAGGACAGGGATATACTATGGCTACACCTTC
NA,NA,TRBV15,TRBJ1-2,CVTSRGVGDGYTF,TGTGTCACCAGCAGAGGAGTGGGAGATGGCTACACCTTC
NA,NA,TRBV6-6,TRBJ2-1,CASFRGEGFGDEQFF,TGTGCCAGCTTTAGGGGGGAGGGTTTCGGGGATGAGCAGTTCTTC
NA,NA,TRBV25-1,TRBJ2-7,CASTLQQGTSYEQYF,TGTGCCAGCACGCTCCAACAGGGAACCTCCTACGAGCAGTACTTC
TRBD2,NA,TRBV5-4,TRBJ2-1,CASSPTSGSYNEQFF,TGTGCCAGCAGTCCCACTAGCGGCTCCTACAATGAGCAGTTCTTC
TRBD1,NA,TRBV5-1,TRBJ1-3,CASSSTTGPSGNTIYF,TGCGCCAGCAGCTCGACGACAGGGCCCTCTGGAAACACCATATATTTT
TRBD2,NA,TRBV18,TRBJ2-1,CASSSTAGGNEQFF,TGTGCCAGCTCATCGACGGCGGGGGGCAATGAGCAGTTCTTC
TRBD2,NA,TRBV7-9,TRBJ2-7,CASSNQLAGGPGDEQYF,TGTGCCAGCAGCAACCAACTAGCGGGAGGGCCTGGAGACGAGCAGTACTTC
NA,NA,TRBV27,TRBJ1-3,CASSLSLRTAVGNTIYF,TGTGCCAGCAGTTTATCGTTGAGGACAGCCGTGGGAAACACCATATATTTT
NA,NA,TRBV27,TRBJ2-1,CASSGGRSSDEQFF,TGTGCCAGCAGTGGGGGCCGCTCCTCGGATGAGCAGTTCTTC
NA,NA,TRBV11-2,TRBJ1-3,CASSFLEGNTIYF,TGTGCCAGCAGCTTTTTAGAGGGAAACACCATATATTTT
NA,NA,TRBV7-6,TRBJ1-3,CASSLAPTFSGNTIYF,TGTGCCAGCAGCTTAGCGCCAACTTTCTCTGGAAACACCATATATTTT
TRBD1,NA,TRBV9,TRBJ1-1,CASSVFAGQEAFF,TGTGCCAGCAGCGTATTTGCGGGACAGGAAGCTTTCTTT
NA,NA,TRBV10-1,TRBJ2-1,CASSDTWETGYNEQFF,TGCGCCAGCAGTGATACCTGGGAAACGGGGTACAATGAGCAGTTCTTC
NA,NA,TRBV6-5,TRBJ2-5,CASSYSPGGDRETQYF,TGTGCCAGCAGTTACTCCCCTGGGGGCGATAGGGAGACCCAGTACTTC
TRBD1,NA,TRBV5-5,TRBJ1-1,CASSLINRGALTYTEAFF,TGTGCCAGCAGCCTAATAAACAGGGGGGCATTGACTTACACTGAAGCTTTCTTT
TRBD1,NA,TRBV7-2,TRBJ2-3,CASSLVGQGTDTQYF,TGTGCCAGCAGCTTAGTGGGACAGGGCACAGATACGCAGTATTTT
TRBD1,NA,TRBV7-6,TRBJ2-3,CASSQGQGRDTQYF,TGTGCCAGCAGCCAGGGACAGGGTAGGGATACGCAGTATTTT
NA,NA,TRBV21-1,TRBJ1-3,CASNRDRVGNTIYF,TGTGCCAGCAACCGGGACAGGGTGGGAAACACCATATATTTT
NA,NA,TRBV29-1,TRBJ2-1,CSVEGLPRSDEQFF,TGCAGCGTTGAAGGTCTCCCACGGTCCGATGAGCAGTTCTTC
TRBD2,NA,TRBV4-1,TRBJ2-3,CASLGLAGGQDTQYF,TGCGCCAGCCTAGGACTAGCGGGAGGGCAAGATACGCAGTATTTT
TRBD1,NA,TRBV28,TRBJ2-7,CASSSGQDEQYF,TGTGCCAGCAGTTCGGGACAGGACGAGCAGTACTTC
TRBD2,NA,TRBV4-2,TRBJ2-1,CASSRSSGRGAEQFF,TGTGCCAGCAGCCGATCTAGCGGGAGAGGAGCTGAGCAGTTCTTC
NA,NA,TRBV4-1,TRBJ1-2,CASSQEPGTYGYTF,TGCGCCAGCAGCCAAGAGCCAGGAACATATGGCTACACCTTC
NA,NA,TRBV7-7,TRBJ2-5,CASSSDGGGTQYF,TGTGCCAGCAGCTCCGACGGTGGAGGGACCCAGTACTTC
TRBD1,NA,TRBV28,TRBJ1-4,CASSKSQGARKLFF,TGTGCCAGCAGTAAATCACAGGGGGCACGGAAACTGTTTTTT
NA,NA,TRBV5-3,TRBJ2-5,CARSPRTEGSQETQYF,TGTGCCAGAAGCCCCCGGACAGAAGGATCTCAAGAGACCCAGTACTTC
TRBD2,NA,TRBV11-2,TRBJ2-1,CASSLGSGTSETYNEQFF,TGTGCCAGCAGCTTAGGATCGGGGACTAGCGAAACCTACAATGAGCAGTTCTTC
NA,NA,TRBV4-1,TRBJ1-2,CASSQGAERNYGYTF,TGCGCCAGCAGCCAAGGGGCAGAAAGAAACTATGGCTACACCTTC
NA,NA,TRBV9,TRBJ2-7,CASSGAAGSYEQYF,TGTGCCAGCAGCGGAGCGGCCGGATCCTACGAGCAGTACTTC
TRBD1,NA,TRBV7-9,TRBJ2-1,CATPKDRGINEQFF,TGTGCCACCCCGAAAGACAGGGGGATCAATGAGCAGTTCTTC
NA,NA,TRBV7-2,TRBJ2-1,CASSLRDWGRNEQFF,TGTGCCAGCAGCCTCCGGGACTGGGGACGTAATGAGCAGTTCTTC
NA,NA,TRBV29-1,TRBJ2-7,CSVLRDTSYEQYF,TGCAGCGTTCTAAGGGACACCTCCTACGAGCAGTACTTC
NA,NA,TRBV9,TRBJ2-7,CASSPRGTVHEQYF,TGTGCCAGCAGCCCACGCGGAACGGTCCACGAGCAGTACTTC
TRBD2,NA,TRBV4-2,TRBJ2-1,CASSQGLAGGPNYNEQFF,TGTGCCAGCAGCCAAGGTCTAGCGGGAGGGCCTAACTACAATGAGCAGTTCTTC
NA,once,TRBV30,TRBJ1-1,CAWRNGEDTEAFF,TGTGCCTGGAGGAATGGTGAGGACACTGAAGCTTTCTTT
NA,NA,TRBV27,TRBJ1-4,CASTDDRQAPTNEKLFF,TGTGCCAGCACCGATGACAGGCAAGCTCCAACTAATGAAAAACTGTTTTTT
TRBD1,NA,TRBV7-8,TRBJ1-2,CASSLDREYGYTF,TGTGCCAGCAGCTTGGACAGGGAATATGGCTACACCTTC
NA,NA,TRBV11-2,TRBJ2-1,CASSLSAQGSGFF,TGTGCCAGCAGCTTATCAGCTCAGGGGTCAGGGTTCTTC
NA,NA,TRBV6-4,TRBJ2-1,CASSERTQDYNEQFF,TGTGCCAGCAGTGAAAGGACTCAGGACTACAATGAGCAGTTCTTC
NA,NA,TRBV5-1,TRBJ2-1,CASSLDGGRYNEQFF,TGCGCCAGCAGCTTGGACGGGGGACGCTACAATGAGCAGTTCTTC
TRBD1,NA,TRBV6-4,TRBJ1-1,CASIPWDRGIEAFF,TGTGCCAGCATCCCCTGGGACAGGGGTATAGAAGCTTTCTTT